These T cell receptor beta chains were read from a single sample in a study of response to subunit inactivated influenza vaccine. TCRdb reprocessed the RT-PCR reads with MiXCR, giving one entry per CDR3 protein. The data show roughly 700,000 distinct CDR3 sequences, roughly 13% seen once. This sample comprised PBMCs from blood, obtained 14 to 15 days before vaccination. The receptors were gathered from a man in his fifties who received an inactivated influenza vaccine. CDR3s include the opening cysteine and the closing phenylalanine or tryptophan. The D gene is left open where the match is weak. Size is stated for part of the rows, as once, few or many counts, or as a class when the clone is expanded.

V: TRBV4-2; D: -; size: many; J: TRBJ1-3; DNA: TGTGCCAGCAGCCAAGAACCACAGGACTCTGGAAACACCATATATTTT; CDR3: CASSQEPQDSGNTIYF
V: TRBV5-1; D: -; size: -; J: TRBJ2-1; DNA: TGCGCCAGCAGCTTGGCCCGGCCCGAGAGCTCCTACAATGAGCAGTTCTTC; CDR3: CASSLARPESSYNEQFF
V: TRBV7-9; D: -; size: few; J: TRBJ2-7; DNA: TGTGCCAGCAGCTTTGGAGGGGCAACCTACGAGCAGTACTTC; CDR3: CASSFGGATYEQYF
V: TRBV7-2; D: TRBD2; size: -; J: TRBJ2-3; DNA: TGTGCCAGCAGCCCAAACGCTAGCGGGGGAAAAGATACGCAGTATTTT; CDR3: CASSPNASGGKDTQYF
V: TRBV29-1; D: -; size: -; J: TRBJ2-3; DNA: TGCAGCGCCAGAAGGGGGGCAGATACGCAGTATTTT; CDR3: CSARRGADTQYF
V: TRBV27; D: -; size: few; J: TRBJ2-7; DNA: TGTGCCAGCAATCGCGCAAGGGGGTTCCCCTACGAGCAGTACTTC; CDR3: CASNRARGFPYEQYF
V: TRBV2; D: -; size: few; J: TRBJ2-2; DNA: TGTGCCAGCAGTGAGGGGGCCAGGGCCGGGGAGCTGTTTTTT; CDR3: CASSEGARAGELFF
V: TRBV14; D: -; size: many; J: TRBJ1-2; DNA: TGTGCCAGCAGCCAAGGAAAAGGGAGGAACTATGGCTACACCTTC; CDR3: CASSQGKGRNYGYTF
V: TRBV5-1; D: TRBD1; size: -; J: TRBJ2-3; DNA: TGCGCCAGCAGCTTGGTAGTAGGGGGCGCGAAAGATACGCAGTATTTT; CDR3: CASSLVVGGAKDTQYF
V: TRBV12-3/TRBV12-4; D: TRBD2; size: many; J: TRBJ2-2; DNA: TGTGCCAGCAGTTTAAGGCCGAGATTCCTAGCGGGAGTGTACACCGGGGAGCTGTTTTTT; CDR3: CASSLRPRFLAGVYTGELFF
V: TRBV28; D: -; size: few; J: TRBJ1-2; DNA: TGTGCCAGCAGTTTTGGGCAGGGAAGTTATGGCTACACCTTC; CDR3: CASSFGQGSYGYTF
V: TRBV3-1; D: TRBD1; size: few; J: TRBJ2-3; DNA: TGTGCCAGCAGCCAAGGGACCGGGACAGGGGGCGCAGATACGCAGTATTTT; CDR3: CASSQGTGTGGADTQYF
V: TRBV4-2; D: -; size: -; J: TRBJ2-4; DNA: TGTGCCAGCAGCCAAGACGCATTAGCCAAAAACATTCAGTACTTC; CDR3: CASSQDALAKNIQYF
V: TRBV5-1; D: -; size: -; J: TRBJ1-3; DNA: TGCGCCAGCAGCGCGTTACAGGGCCGATCTGGAAACACCATATATTTT; CDR3: CASSALQGRSGNTIYF
V: TRBV25-1; D: TRBD2; size: -; J: TRBJ2-5; DNA: TGTGCCAGCAATCCGGGGGGACTAGCGGGGGTAGAGACCCAGTACTTC; CDR3: CASNPGGLAGVETQYF
V: TRBV6-1; D: -; size: -; J: TRBJ2-2; DNA: TGTGCCAGCAGAGTTGCAACGAACACCGGGGAGCTGTTTTTT; CDR3: CASRVATNTGELFF
V: TRBV29-1; D: -; size: many; J: TRBJ2-2; DNA: TGCAGCGTTGAACGGGAGAACACCGGGGAGCTGTTTTTT; CDR3: CSVERENTGELFF
V: TRBV7-8; D: TRBD1; size: -; J: TRBJ2-5; DNA: TGTGCCAGCAGCGTGGACAGGGGCCTAGGGACCCAGTACTTC; CDR3: CASSVDRGLGTQYF
V: TRBV24-1; D: TRBD2; size: -; J: TRBJ2-2; DNA: TGTGCCACCAGTGATTTAGGGACTAGCGGGGAGCTGTTTTTT; CDR3: CATSDLGTSGELFF
V: TRBV20-1; D: -; size: few; J: TRBJ1-4; DNA: TGCAGTGCTAGAGCCGCCGGGAAGGAAAAACTGTTTTTT; CDR3: CSARAAGKEKLFF
V: TRBV24-1; D: -; size: once; J: TRBJ2-3; DNA: TGTGCCACCAGTGCCGACTACACAGATACGCAGTATTTT; CDR3: CATSADYTDTQYF
V: TRBV5-1; D: TRBD1; size: few; J: TRBJ2-6; DNA: TGCGCCAGCAGCTCAACCGGGACAGGGGGCTCTGGGGCCAACGTCCTGACTTTC; CDR3: CASSSTGTGGSGANVLTF
V: TRBV5-1; D: -; size: few; J: TRBJ2-6; DNA: TGCGCCAGCTGCAAAGCATCCGGGGCCAACGTCCTGACTTTC; CDR3: CASCKASGANVLTF
V: TRBV9; D: TRBD2; size: -; J: TRBJ2-7; DNA: TGTGCCAGCAGCGTAGAAGGTAGCGGGAGTGTATACGAGCAGTACTTC; CDR3: CASSVEGSGSVYEQYF
V: TRBV7-9; D: TRBD2; size: few; J: TRBJ2-2; DNA: TGTGCCAGCAGCTCTAGCGGGGAAGACGGGGAGCTGTTTTTT; CDR3: CASSSSGEDGELFF
V: TRBV6-5; D: TRBD1; size: -; J: TRBJ1-2; DNA: TGTGCCAGCAGTTACCGCACAGGGGGTTATGGCTACACCTTC; CDR3: CASSYRTGGYGYTF
V: TRBV2; D: -; size: -; J: TRBJ2-2; DNA: TGTGCCAGCAGTAGGCAGGCGAACACCGGGGAGCTGTTTTTT; CDR3: CASSRQANTGELFF
V: TRBV24-1; D: -; size: few; J: TRBJ2-3; DNA: TGTGCCACCAGTGAATGGGGACGGGAATCCACAGATACGCAGTATTTT; CDR3: CATSEWGRESTDTQYF
V: TRBV20-1; D: -; size: -; J: TRBJ1-5; DNA: TGCAGTGCTAGACCCGCGCAGGCTTATTCCGGCAATCAGCCCCAGCATTTT; CDR3: CSARPAQAYSGNQPQHF
V: TRBV4-3; D: TRBD1; size: -; J: TRBJ2-6; DNA: TGCGCCAGCAGCCAAGGACCGTCAGGGGGCGGGGCCAACGTCCTGACTTTC; CDR3: CASSQGPSGGGANVLTF
V: TRBV3-1; D: -; size: -; J: TRBJ1-4; DNA: TGTGCCAGCAGAGGAGGGGGTGATGAAAAACTGTTTTTT; CDR3: CASRGGGDEKLFF
V: TRBV5-1; D: -; size: few; J: TRBJ2-1; DNA: TGCGCCAGCAGCTTGGAGGCAGCGGACGTCTACAATGAGCAGTTCTTC; CDR3: CASSLEAADVYNEQFF
V: TRBV20-1; D: TRBD2; size: few; J: TRBJ2-7; DNA: TGCAGTGCGAGACAGGGACTAGCGGCAAACGAGCAGTACTTC; CDR3: CSARQGLAANEQYF
V: TRBV28; D: -; size: -; J: TRBJ2-7; DNA: TGTGCCAGCAGTGCCGGCGGGCAGTCCTACGAGCAGTACTTC; CDR3: CASSAGGQSYEQYF
V: TRBV27; D: TRBD2; size: few; J: TRBJ2-1; DNA: TGTGCCAGCAGTTTGAGCGGGAATTCTCACAATGAGCAGTTCTTC; CDR3: CASSLSGNSHNEQFF
V: TRBV6-5; D: -; size: -; J: TRBJ1-1; DNA: TGTGCCAGCAGTTATAAGGTGTTTATGAACACTGAAGCTTTCTTT; CDR3: CASSYKVFMNTEAFF
V: TRBV7-9; D: -; size: few; J: TRBJ1-1; DNA: TGTGCCAGCAGCTTATTTCTGCTGAACACTGAAGCTTTCTTT; CDR3: CASSLFLLNTEAFF
V: TRBV7-2; D: -; size: few; J: TRBJ1-5; DNA: TGTGCCAGCAGCTCGAACAGGGTGGGAGGTCAGCCCCAGCATTTT; CDR3: CASSSNRVGGQPQHF
V: TRBV18; D: -; size: few; J: TRBJ1-2; DNA: TGTGCCAGCTCACCTTTCTCGAGCTATGGCTACACCTTC; CDR3: CASSPFSSYGYTF
V: TRBV11-2; D: -; size: few; J: TRBJ2-4; DNA: TGTGCCAGCACCGGAGGGTCCCAAAACATTCAGTACTTC; CDR3: CASTGGSQNIQYF
V: TRBV7-8; D: TRBD2; size: many; J: TRBJ2-1; DNA: TGTGCCAGCAGCTTAGGTAGCGGGAGGTCCCATGAGCAGTTCTTC; CDR3: CASSLGSGRSHEQFF
V: TRBV28; D: -; size: few; J: TRBJ2-7; DNA: TGTGCCAGCAGTTTATGGGACGCGTACTCCTACGAGCAGTACTTC; CDR3: CASSLWDAYSYEQYF
V: TRBV3-1; D: TRBD1; size: few; J: TRBJ2-6; DNA: TGTGCCAGCAGCATCACAGGGGTCGGGGCCAACGTCCTGACTTTC; CDR3: CASSITGVGANVLTF
V: TRBV7-8; D: -; size: few; J: TRBJ2-2; DNA: TGTGCCAGCAGTAAACAGGTCGCGAACACCGGGGAGCTGTTTTTT; CDR3: CASSKQVANTGELFF
V: TRBV7-3; D: -; size: -; J: TRBJ2-1; DNA: TGTGCCAGCAGCTTATTTGGGACTGTATTCAATGAGCAGTTCTTC; CDR3: CASSLFGTVFNEQFF
V: TRBV27; D: TRBD1; size: -; J: TRBJ2-5; DNA: TGTGCCAGCAGTCCCCAAATAACAGGGGGCGGGGAGACCCAGTACTTC; CDR3: CASSPQITGGGETQYF
V: TRBV30; D: TRBD1; size: -; J: TRBJ1-5; DNA: TGTGCCTGGAGTTGGGGGACAGTTAGCAATCAGCCCCAGCATTTT; CDR3: CAWSWGTVSNQPQHF
V: TRBV2; D: TRBD2; size: -; J: TRBJ2-5; DNA: TGTGCCAGCAGTGGCCCGACACTAGCGTTGGAGGAGACCCAGTACTTC; CDR3: CASSGPTLALEETQYF
V: TRBV4-3; D: TRBD2; size: few; J: TRBJ2-1; DNA: TGCGCCAGCAGCCAAGAAGCAGCATCGTTAGGACTAGCGGGTTACAATGAGCAGTTCTTC; CDR3: CASSQEAASLGLAGYNEQFF
V: TRBV25-1; D: TRBD2; size: few; J: TRBJ2-3; DNA: TGTGCCAGCAGTGGAGGGACTAGCGGGCTTGGGACAGATACGCAGTATTTT; CDR3: CASSGGTSGLGTDTQYF